The clone carrying this TCR beta chain was recorded at least ten times. Antigen specificity is unknown. These data come from a study of early T cells in non-severe SARS-CoV-2 infection. TCRdb fed the 5' RACE reads into MiXCR, producing one record per CDR3 protein. This table has about 31,000 distinct CDR3 sequences, roughly 6% appearing once. CDR1 and CDR2 (germline): DFQATT, SNEGSKA (reference sequence). The V segment lost 4 bases and the J segment 5 bases; nucleotides outside the gene matches: 9. The CDR3 has 14 residues. Study-wide points: CD4 and private specificities were missed by VDJdb matching, which favored anti-spike CD8 responses.

V is TRBV20-1 and J is TRBJ2-7, with TRBD1 matching over 9 bases. This TCR was recovered from an adult who was a healthcare worker with PCR-confirmed SARS-CoV-2 infection or an uninfected control (not recorded which). The sequenced sample was whole blood. This CDR3 reads CSAILRTGVDEQYF. The CDR3, as DNA: TGCAGTGCTATCCTCAGGACAGGGGTCGACGAGCAGTACTTC.